This T cell receptor (beta chain) is drawn from a study of blood T cell repertoires in COVID-19. Study details: Sources were T cells, B-cell-depleted T cells, or PBMCs; the material itself was cDNA or gDNA.

Clinical history reported by participants formed the basis on which cohorts were assigned. In the original processing: Amplifying reference gene primers gave estimates of nucleated cell counts. The repertoire was sequenced with immunoSEQ multiplex PCR; TCRdb's copy has only in-frame clones and lacks some. V and J calls and clone size are given by that table; D and trimming were obtained from the DNA. The table shows a few hundred thousand clones, with around 90% occurring only once. This CDR3 has 17 amino acids. V shed 1 base and J shed 4 bases, with 19 bases lying between them. The V gene's germline CDR1 is MDHEN and CDR2 SYDVKM.

The receptor comes from a woman aged 50 to 60 who had recovered from COVID-19. The chain links TRBV28 to TRBJ1-2; D gene uncertain. Sequencing was carried out using PBMCs or T cells enriched from blood (not recorded which). CDR3 in amino acids: CASSLLRWRASPYGYTF. The CDR3 DNA reads as TGTGCCAGCAGTTTATTGAGGTGGAGAGCCTCCCCCTATGGCTACACCTTC.